This T cell receptor (beta chain) derives from a study of T cell responses to AZD1222 COVID-19 vaccine. General study points: A mostly white British donor set with more females was recruited, and clonal diversity was possibly underestimated. Reports indicate that nearly half of spike-specific TCRs are directed at unmutated variant regions. Among vaccine-associated CD4 TCRs, coverage spanned spike, with dominance at 160-218 and 743-854.

Details on this clone: Its cognate antigen is unknown.

The CDR3 sequence is 16 residues long. The germline CDR1 and CDR2 sequences are MNHEY and SVGEGT. V gave up 5 bases and J gave up 1 base; unmatched junction bases: 10. The assay was immunoSEQ multiplex PCR, and TCRdb's table has in-frame clones only and misses some. Among 100,000 to 150,000 clones listed, 75% to 90% were seen once. The material was peripheral blood, obtained on day 0 of AZD1222 vaccination. This receptor was identified in an adult in good health. The gene calls are TRBV6-2 or TRBV6-3 and TRBJ1-1, with 7 bases aligning to TRBD1. The CDR3 region is CASSGTPGQQNTEAFF. CDR3 DNA sequence: TGTGCCAGCAGTGGAACTCCGGGACAGCAGAACACTGAAGCTTTCTTT.